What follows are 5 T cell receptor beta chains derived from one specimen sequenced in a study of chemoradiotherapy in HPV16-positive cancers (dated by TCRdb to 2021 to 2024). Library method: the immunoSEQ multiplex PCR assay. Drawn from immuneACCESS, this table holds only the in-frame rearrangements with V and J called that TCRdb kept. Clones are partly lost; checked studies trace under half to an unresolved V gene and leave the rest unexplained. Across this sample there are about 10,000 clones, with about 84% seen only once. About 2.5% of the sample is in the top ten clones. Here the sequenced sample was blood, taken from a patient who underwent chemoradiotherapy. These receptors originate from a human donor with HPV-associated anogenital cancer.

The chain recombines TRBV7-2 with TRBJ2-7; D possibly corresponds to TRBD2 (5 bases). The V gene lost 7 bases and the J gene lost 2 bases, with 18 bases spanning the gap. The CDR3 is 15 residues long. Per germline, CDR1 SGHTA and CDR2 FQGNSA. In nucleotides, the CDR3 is TGTGCCAGCACCCCCCACGGAGCGGAGACCTACGAGCAGTACTTC. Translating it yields CASTPHGAETYEQYF.

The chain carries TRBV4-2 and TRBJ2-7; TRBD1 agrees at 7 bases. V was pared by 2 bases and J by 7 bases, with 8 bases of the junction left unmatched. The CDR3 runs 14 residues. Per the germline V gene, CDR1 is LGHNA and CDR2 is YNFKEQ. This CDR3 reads CASSQTVRGQEQYF. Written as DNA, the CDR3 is TGTGCCAGCAGCCAAACTGTTAGGGGGCAAGAGCAGTACTTC.

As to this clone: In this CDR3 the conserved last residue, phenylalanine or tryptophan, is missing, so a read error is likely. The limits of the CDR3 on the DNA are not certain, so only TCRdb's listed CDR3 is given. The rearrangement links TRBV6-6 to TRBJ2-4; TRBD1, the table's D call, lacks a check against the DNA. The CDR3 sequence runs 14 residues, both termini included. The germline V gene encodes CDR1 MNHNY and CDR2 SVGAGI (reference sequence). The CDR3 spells CASSQPPGQGARAL.

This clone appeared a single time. CDR3 bases: TGTGCCAGCACATTTGGGGGTGGCCAACGGGAGACCCAGTACTTC. Its translation is CASTFGGGQRETQYF. The chain is built from TRBV9 and TRBJ2-5; either TRBD1 or TRBD2 may fit D (5 bases each). V was shortened by 6 bases and J by 5 bases, with 20 bases between the two germline ends. The CDR3 runs 15 residues. Germline V lookup: CDR1 SGDLS, CDR2 YYNGEE.

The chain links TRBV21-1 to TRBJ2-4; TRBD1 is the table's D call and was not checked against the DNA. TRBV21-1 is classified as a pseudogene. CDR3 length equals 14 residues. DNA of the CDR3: TGTGCCAGCAGCAAAGGGGGGGACAGGAGGATTCAGTACTTC. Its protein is CASSKGGDRRIQYF.